A selection of T cell receptor beta chains follows, all from one sample in a study of post-analysis software for immune sequencing data. From the PCR reads, TCRdb called clonotypes with MiXCR, one entry per CDR3 protein. Of about 770,000 distinct CDR3 sequences in the sample, under 60% are singletons; the top ten hold 4.9%. Sequenced sample: blood. All receptors come from a girl aged 10 to 17 with multiple sclerosis. Both conserved end residues are part of each CDR3. D genes are given only for firm matches. Size values are once, few and many counts, or a class for expanded clones, and some rows have none.

clone size	V gene	CDR3 length	D gene	J gene	CDR3 DNA	CDR3 protein
-	TRBV29-1	12	-	TRBJ2-7	TGCAGCGTTGGGTCGTTGAGCCACGAGCAGTACTTC	CSVGSLSHEQYF
-	TRBV28	16	-	TRBJ2-5	TGTGCCAGCAGTTTCCCAAGGACAGAGTATCAAGAGACCCAGTACTTC	CASSFPRTEYQETQYF
few	TRBV27	15	-	TRBJ2-7	TGTGCCAGCAGTTTATCGAGACAGACGTGGGACGAGCAGTACTTC	CASSLSRQTWDEQYF
few	TRBV6-5	13	-	TRBJ2-5	TGTGCCAGCAGTTTCGGCAGCGAGCAGACCCAGTACTTC	CASSFGSEQTQYF
-	TRBV11-3	14	-	TRBJ1-3	TGTGCCAGCAGCTCCAAGGGAGCTGGAAACACCATATATTTT	CASSSKGAGNTIYF
few	TRBV20-1	13	-	TRBJ2-7	TGCAGTGCTCACCGGGACTTAAGTGGAGAGCAGTACTTC	CSAHRDLSGEQYF
few	TRBV29-1	13	-	TRBJ2-7	TGCAGCGTTCATGGGGGGACTTCCTACGAGCAGTACTTC	CSVHGGTSYEQYF
-	TRBV6-1	12	-	TRBJ2-7	TGTGCCAGCAGTGACATTGACAGTATACAGTACTTC	CASSDIDSIQYF
few	TRBV6-2/TRBV6-3	13	-	TRBJ2-3	TGTGCCAGCAGTTCCATCGCGGTCGGTACGCAGTATTTT	CASSSIAVGTQYF
many	TRBV29-1	12	-	TRBJ1-2	TGCAGCGTTGACGCGGGGGACTATGGCTACACCTTC	CSVDAGDYGYTF
-	TRBV5-1	16	TRBD2	TRBJ2-1	TGCGCCAGCAGCCTCAGACTAGCGGGAGAGGATAATGAGCAGTTCTTC	CASSLRLAGEDNEQFF
-	TRBV12-3/TRBV12-4	18	TRBD1	TRBJ2-7	TGTGCCAGCAGTTTGTTTCGGCCGGGACAGGGAATCCCCTACGAGCAGTACTTC	CASSLFRPGQGIPYEQYF
-	TRBV6-1	12	-	TRBJ1-1	TGTGCCAGCAGTCTTCACATCGCTGAAGCTTTCTTT	CASSLHIAEAFF
-	TRBV24-1	17	TRBD2	TRBJ2-1	TGTGCCACCAGTGACCCAAGGGGCGGGAGGGGGAACAATGAGCAGTTCTTC	CATSDPRGGRGNNEQFF
-	TRBV20-1	14	-	TRBJ2-5	TGCAGTGCTACCCCAAGGGGGGCCAAGGAGACCCAGTACTTC	CSATPRGAKETQYF
few	TRBV4-1	12	-	TRBJ2-7	TGCGCCAGCAGCCAAGACGGGGACGAGCAGTACTTC	CASSQDGDEQYF
few	TRBV20-1	15	-	TRBJ1-1	TGCAGTGCTAGAGATTACGGCAGTAGGAACACTGAAGCTTTCTTT	CSARDYGSRNTEAFF
few	TRBV7-3	15	-	TRBJ2-5	TGTGCCAGCAGCCTCACTAGCAGATACCAAGAGACCCAGTACTTC	CASSLTSRYQETQYF
once	TRBV10-3	16	TRBD2	TRBJ2-3	TGTGCCACCGGGACTAGCGGGAGGAAGGGCACAGATACGCAGTATTTT	CATGTSGRKGTDTQYF
few	TRBV29-1	14	TRBD2	TRBJ2-3	TGCAGCGCAACCGGGACTAGCGTCCCAGGTACGCAGTATTTT	CSATGTSVPGTQYF
-	TRBV15	14	-	TRBJ2-5	TGTGCCACCAGCAGTACTGAGGGCCGGGAGACCCAGTACTTC	CATSSTEGRETQYF
-	TRBV20-1	13	-	TRBJ2-7	TGCAGTGCCTGGGGGAAGTTCTCCTACGAGCAGTACTTC	CSAWGKFSYEQYF
few	TRBV20-1	12	-	TRBJ2-7	TGCAGTGCAGGGCAGGGGTCGGGCGAGCAGTACTTC	CSAGQGSGEQYF
few	TRBV13	14	-	TRBJ2-7	TGTGCCAGCAGCCCGGGACTTACGGCCTACGAGCAGTACTTC	CASSPGLTAYEQYF
-	TRBV5-1	17	TRBD2	TRBJ2-7	TGCGCCAGCAGCTTGAGCACGGGACTAGCGGGGAACTACGAGCAGTACTTC	CASSLSTGLAGNYEQYF
-	TRBV12-3/TRBV12-4	14	-	TRBJ2-5	TGTGCCAGCAGTTTAGGGCGGCGGTGGGAGACCCAGTACTTC	CASSLGRRWETQYF
-	TRBV6-5	16	-	TRBJ2-7	TGTGCCAGCAGATCCCCGGGACCATCCATTACAGACGAGCAGTACTTC	CASRSPGPSITDEQYF
few	TRBV19	14	TRBD1	TRBJ2-5	TGTGCCAGTAGTATCCGGGACAGGGTGGGTGAGCAGTACTTC	CASSIRDRVGEQYF
-	TRBV12-3/TRBV12-4	15	TRBD2	TRBJ2-1	TGTGCCAGCAGTTCTAGCGGAAACTCCTACAATGAGCAGTTCTTC	CASSSSGNSYNEQFF
-	TRBV5-1	14	-	TRBJ2-1	TGCGCCAGCAGCTGGCGGGACACCGACAATGAGCAGTTCTTC	CASSWRDTDNEQFF
few	TRBV7-8	14	TRBD1	TRBJ1-2	TGTGCCAGCAGGCCAGACAGGGGAAACTATGGCTACACCTTC	CASRPDRGNYGYTF
few	TRBV7-2	14	-	TRBJ1-2	TGTGCCAGCAGCCCGACGGTGACCAGGGCGGGCTACACCTTC	CASSPTVTRAGYTF
-	TRBV7-6	16	TRBD1	TRBJ1-3	TGTGCCAGCAGCTTAGCGGGACAGACCTCTGGAAACACCATATATTTT	CASSLAGQTSGNTIYF
-	TRBV7-9	18	TRBD2	TRBJ2-1	TGTGCCAGCAGCCAGGGGACTAGCGGGAGAGGGGCCTACAATGAGCAGTTCTTC	CASSQGTSGRGAYNEQFF
-	TRBV7-8	14	TRBD2	TRBJ2-1	TGTGCCAGCAGCTCGGGGGGAGTTGTCCATGAGCAGTTCTTC	CASSSGGVVHEQFF
few	TRBV7-8	16	-	TRBJ2-7	TGTGCCAGCAGCTTAGCTTCTCCCAGGGCCCCCTACGAGCAGTACTTC	CASSLASPRAPYEQYF
-	TRBV20-1	14	-	TRBJ1-6	TGCAGTGCTAGGGAAGGGAGTGCGGAGTCACCCCTCCACTTT	CSAREGSAESPLHF
-	TRBV12-3/TRBV12-4	13	-	TRBJ2-7	TGTGCCAGCAGCCGCCAGAGCTCCTACGAGCAGTACTTC	CASSRQSSYEQYF
-	TRBV27	13	TRBD2	TRBJ2-1	TGTGCCAGCAGTCTCGCGGGAGGTTATGAGCAGTTCTTC	CASSLAGGYEQFF
-	TRBV7-2	15	-	TRBJ2-7	TGTGCCAGCAGCCGCGGACTGTACCTCTCCTACGAGCAGTACTTC	CASSRGLYLSYEQYF
-	TRBV28	16	-	TRBJ2-3	TGTGCCAGCAGTGAGCCCGGCGCGGCCAGCACAGATACGCAGTATTTT	CASSEPGAASTDTQYF
-	TRBV24-1	14	TRBD2	TRBJ2-3	TGTGCCACCTACAGCGGGAGCATCACAGATACGCAGTATTTT	CATYSGSITDTQYF
-	TRBV10-3	15	TRBD2	TRBJ2-7	TGTGCCACCAGGATGACCCTAGCGGGAGCAGACGAGCAGTACTTC	CATRMTLAGADEQYF
-	TRBV9	15	TRBD2	TRBJ2-3	TGTGCCAGCGGCGCGGGGACTAGCGGTCTGGATACGCAGTATTTT	CASGAGTSGLDTQYF
-	TRBV29-1	12	-	TRBJ2-7	TGCAGCGCTAAGTGGGTTTCAGAGGCCCAGTACTTC	CSAKWVSEAQYF
-	TRBV12-3/TRBV12-4	16	TRBD1	TRBJ2-3	TGTGCCAGCAGTTCCCGGACAGGGGGCTTCACGGATACGCAGTATTTT	CASSSRTGGFTDTQYF
-	TRBV20-1	14	TRBD1	TRBJ1-1	TGCAGTGCGAGGGGGGACAGTTTGAACACTGAAGCTTTCTTT	CSARGDSLNTEAFF
-	TRBV15	16	TRBD2	TRBJ2-1	TGTGCCATCAGCAGAGACATAGCGGGAGCTGATAATGAGCAGTTCTTC	CAISRDIAGADNEQFF
few	TRBV12-3/TRBV12-4	14	-	TRBJ1-1	TGTGCCAGCAGTTTCGCTGGGGCAAACACTGAAGCTTTCTTT	CASSFAGANTEAFF